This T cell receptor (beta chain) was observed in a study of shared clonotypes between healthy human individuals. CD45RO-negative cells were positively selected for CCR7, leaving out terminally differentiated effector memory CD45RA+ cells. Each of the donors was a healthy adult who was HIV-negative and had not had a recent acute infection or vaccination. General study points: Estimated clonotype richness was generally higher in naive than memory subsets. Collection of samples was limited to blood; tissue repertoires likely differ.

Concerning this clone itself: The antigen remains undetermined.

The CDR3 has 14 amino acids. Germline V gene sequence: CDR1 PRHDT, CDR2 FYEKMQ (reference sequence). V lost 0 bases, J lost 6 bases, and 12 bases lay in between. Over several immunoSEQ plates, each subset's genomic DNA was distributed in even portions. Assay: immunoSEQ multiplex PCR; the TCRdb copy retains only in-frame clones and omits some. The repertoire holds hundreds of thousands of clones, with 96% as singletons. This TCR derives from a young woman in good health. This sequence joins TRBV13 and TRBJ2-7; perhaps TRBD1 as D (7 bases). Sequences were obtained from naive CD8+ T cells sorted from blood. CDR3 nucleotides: TGTGCCAGCAGCTTAGGTCAGGGGGGTAGCGAGCAGTACTTC. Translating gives CASSLGQGGSEQYF.